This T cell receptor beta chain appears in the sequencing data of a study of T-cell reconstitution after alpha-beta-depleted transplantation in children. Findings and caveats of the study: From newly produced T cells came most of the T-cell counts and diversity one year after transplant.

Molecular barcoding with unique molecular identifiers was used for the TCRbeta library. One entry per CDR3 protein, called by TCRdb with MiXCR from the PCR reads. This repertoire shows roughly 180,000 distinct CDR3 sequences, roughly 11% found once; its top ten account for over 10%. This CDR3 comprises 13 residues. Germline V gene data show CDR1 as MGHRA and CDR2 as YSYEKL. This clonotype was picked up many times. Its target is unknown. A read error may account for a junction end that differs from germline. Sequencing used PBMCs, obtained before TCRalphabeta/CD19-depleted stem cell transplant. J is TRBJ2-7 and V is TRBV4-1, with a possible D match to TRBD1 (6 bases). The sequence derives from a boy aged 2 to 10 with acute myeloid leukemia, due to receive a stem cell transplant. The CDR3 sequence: CASSLVVGAHRDF. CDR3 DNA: TGCGCCAGCAGCCTAGTTGTGGGGGCTCATCGGGACTTC.